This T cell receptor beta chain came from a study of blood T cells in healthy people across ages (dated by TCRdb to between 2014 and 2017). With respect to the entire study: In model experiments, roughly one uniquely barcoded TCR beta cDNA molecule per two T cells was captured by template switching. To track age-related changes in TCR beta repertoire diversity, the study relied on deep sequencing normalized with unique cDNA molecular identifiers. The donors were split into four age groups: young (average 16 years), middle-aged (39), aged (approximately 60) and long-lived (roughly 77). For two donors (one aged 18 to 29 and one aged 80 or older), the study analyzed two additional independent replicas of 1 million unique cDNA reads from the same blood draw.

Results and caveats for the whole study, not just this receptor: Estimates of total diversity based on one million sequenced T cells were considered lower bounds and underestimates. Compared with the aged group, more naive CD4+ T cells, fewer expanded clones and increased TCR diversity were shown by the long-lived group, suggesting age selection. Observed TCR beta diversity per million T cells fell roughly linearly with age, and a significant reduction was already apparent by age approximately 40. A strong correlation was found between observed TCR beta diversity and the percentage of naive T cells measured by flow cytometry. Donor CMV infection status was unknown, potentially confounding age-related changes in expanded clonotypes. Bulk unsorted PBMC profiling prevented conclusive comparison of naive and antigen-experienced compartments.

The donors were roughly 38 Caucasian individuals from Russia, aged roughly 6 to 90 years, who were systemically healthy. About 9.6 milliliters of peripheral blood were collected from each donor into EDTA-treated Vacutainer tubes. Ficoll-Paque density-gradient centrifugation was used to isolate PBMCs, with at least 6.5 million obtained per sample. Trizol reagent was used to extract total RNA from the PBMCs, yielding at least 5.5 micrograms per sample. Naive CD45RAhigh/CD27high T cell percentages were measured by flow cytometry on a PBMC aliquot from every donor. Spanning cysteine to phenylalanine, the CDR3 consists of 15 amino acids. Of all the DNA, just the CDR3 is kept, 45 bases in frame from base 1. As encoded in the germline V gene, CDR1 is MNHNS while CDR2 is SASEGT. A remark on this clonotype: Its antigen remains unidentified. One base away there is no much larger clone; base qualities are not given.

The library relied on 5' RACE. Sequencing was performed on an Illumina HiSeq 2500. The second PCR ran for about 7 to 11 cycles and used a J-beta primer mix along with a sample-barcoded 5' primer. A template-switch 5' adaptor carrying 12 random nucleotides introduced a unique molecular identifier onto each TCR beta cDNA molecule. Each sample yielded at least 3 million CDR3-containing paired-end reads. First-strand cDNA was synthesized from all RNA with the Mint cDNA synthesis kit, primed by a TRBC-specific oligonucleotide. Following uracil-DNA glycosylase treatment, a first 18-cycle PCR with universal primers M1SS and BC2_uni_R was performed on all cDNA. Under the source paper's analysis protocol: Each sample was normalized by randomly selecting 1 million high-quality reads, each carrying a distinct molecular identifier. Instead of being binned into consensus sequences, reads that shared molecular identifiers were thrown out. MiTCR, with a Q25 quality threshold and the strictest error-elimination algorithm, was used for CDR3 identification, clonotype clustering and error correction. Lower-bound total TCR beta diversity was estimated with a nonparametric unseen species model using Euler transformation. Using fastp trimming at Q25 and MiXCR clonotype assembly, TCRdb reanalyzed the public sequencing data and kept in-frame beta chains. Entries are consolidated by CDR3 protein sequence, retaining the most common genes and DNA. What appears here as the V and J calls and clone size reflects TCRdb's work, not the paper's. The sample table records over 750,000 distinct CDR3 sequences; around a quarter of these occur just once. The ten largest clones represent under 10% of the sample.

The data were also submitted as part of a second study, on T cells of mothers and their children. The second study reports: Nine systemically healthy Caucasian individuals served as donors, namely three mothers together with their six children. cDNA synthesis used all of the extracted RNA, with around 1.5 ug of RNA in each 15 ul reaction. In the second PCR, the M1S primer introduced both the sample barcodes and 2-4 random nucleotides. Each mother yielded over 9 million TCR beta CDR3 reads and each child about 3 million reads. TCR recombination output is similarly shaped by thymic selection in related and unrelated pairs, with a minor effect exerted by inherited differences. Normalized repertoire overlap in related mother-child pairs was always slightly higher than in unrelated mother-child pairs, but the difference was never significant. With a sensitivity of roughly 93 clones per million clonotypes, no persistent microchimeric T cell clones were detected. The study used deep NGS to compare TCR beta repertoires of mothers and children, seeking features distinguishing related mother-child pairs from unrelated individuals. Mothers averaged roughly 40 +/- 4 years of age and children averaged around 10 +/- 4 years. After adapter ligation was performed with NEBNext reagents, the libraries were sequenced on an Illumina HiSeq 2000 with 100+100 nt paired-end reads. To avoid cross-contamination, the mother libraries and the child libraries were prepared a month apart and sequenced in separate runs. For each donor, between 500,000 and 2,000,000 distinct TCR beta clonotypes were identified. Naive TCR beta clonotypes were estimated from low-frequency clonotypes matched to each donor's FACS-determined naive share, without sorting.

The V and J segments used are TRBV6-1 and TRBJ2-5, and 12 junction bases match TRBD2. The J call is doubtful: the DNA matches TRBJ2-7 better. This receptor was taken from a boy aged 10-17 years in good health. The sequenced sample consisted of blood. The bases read TGTGCCAGCAGTAAGACTAGCGGGGGAACCTACGAGCAGTACTTC. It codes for CASSKTSGGTYEQYF.